Sequencing of this TCR beta chain was carried out in a study of T cells in Graves' hyperthyroidism and ophthalmopathy. Overall study context: Peripheral blood specimens were obtained at initial diagnosis, prior to any treatment. General study results and limits: The model's output predicted ophthalmopathy at a median of around 6.9 months prior to onset. Most thyroid clonotypes with frequency above 0.001 were detected in blood.

Amplification of TCR beta CDR3 regions was performed using RNA transcripts as template. Researchers ran a first-round RT-PCR on the TCR CDR3 using the HTBI primer set. TCRdb ran MiXCR on the multiplex PCR reads and lists one entry per CDR3 protein. The table lists fewer than 600,000 distinct CDR3 sequences, around 15% of them singletons. This clonotype was detected a few times. Its specificity is not known. This may be a read error: a much more frequent sequence differs by one nucleotide. Uncontrolled infection, other autoimmune disease, pregnancy and lactation each barred patients from inclusion. This CDR3 region has 16 residues. With V trimmed by 6 bases and J by 8 bases, 15 bases remained unmatched.

Material for sequencing was blood. The receptor comes from a woman between 40 and 50 years old with Graves' hyperthyroidism. The chain uses TRBV12-3 or TRBV12-4 and TRBJ2-1; 8 nucleotides match TRBD2. This CDR3 reads CASSRGPVAGTYEQFF. In nucleotides, the CDR3 is TGTGCCAGCAGCCGTGGGCCGGTAGCGGGAACGTATGAGCAGTTCTTC.